These 8 T cell receptor beta chains originate from one sample sequenced in a study of blood T cell repertoires in COVID-19. This table comes from immunoSEQ multiplex PCR, and its TCRdb copy is limited to in-frame clones, with some not included. The sample shows 140,000 or so clones, about three quarters of them seen only once. Specimen: peripheral blood. The origin of the receptors is a woman aged 55-70 years with acute or convalescent COVID-19.

The J gene is TRBJ2-7, the V gene TRBV2; 13 positions agree with TRBD2. CDR1 and CDR2 (germline): SNHLY, FYNNEI. The CDR3 covers 14 residues. The junction had 7 bases not matched to a gene; V was cut back by 7 bases and J by 7 bases. Here the CDR3 DNA reads TGTGCCAGCAACCTACTAGCGGGAGGGGCTGAGCAGTACTTC. Translation: CASNLLAGGAEQYF.

This clone came up a few times. The V call is TRBV2, the J call TRBJ2-3; D unclear. Germline V lookup: CDR1 SNHLY, CDR2 FYNNEI. V lost 4 bases and J 9 bases, leaving 11 bases between the germline ends. The CDR3 extends over 12 amino acids. The CDR3 loop is CASSGVENTQYF. The CDR3 DNA is TGTGCCAGCAGTGGAGTCGAAAACACGCAGTATTTT.

The V gene is TRBV25-1, the J gene TRBJ1-1; 7 bases align to TRBD1. V lost 3 bases to trimming and J lost 1 base; unmatched junction nucleotides: 8. Germline CDR1 and CDR2: MGHDK and SYGVNS. The CDR3 is 16 residues long. CDR3 coding DNA: TGTGCCAGCAGTGACCGTTTACAGGGGAGGAACACTGAAGCTTTCTTT. It encodes CASSDRLQGRNTEAFF.

The CDR3 coding sequence is TGTGCCAGCAGTTTCGACTCCCGCGCCGACGAGCAGTACTTC. Residues: CASSFDSRADEQYF. This chain uses TRBV28 with TRBJ2-7; D gene uncertain. Trimming took 3 bases from V and 5 from J, leaving 14 bases between them. Germline V CDR1 and CDR2: MDHEN, SYDVKM. The CDR3 is 14 residues long.

J is TRBJ1-1 and V is TRBV5-6, with TRBD1 matching over 9 bases. Germline V CDR1 and CDR2: SGHDT, YYEEEE. After removal of 5 bases from V and 3 bases from J, the junction contained 5 bases not matched to a gene. This CDR3 is 14 amino acids long. CDR3 amino acids: CASSYGQGYTEAFF. DNA of the CDR3: TGTGCCAGCAGTTATGGACAGGGGTACACTGAAGCTTTCTTT.

The count of this clone is one. The chain couples TRBV25-1 to TRBJ1-5; TRBD1 might be the D (6 bases). Germline V gene sequence: CDR1 MGHDK, CDR2 SYGVNS. Trimming pared 2 bases from V and 3 bases from J, leaving 11 bases between. This CDR3 contains 15 residues. The CDR3 coding sequence is TGTGCCAGCAGTGAAGGGGCAGGGGTCAATCAGCCCCAGCATTTT. Its translation: CASSEGAGVNQPQHF.

V and J are TRBV2 and TRBJ1-2, with TRBD1 as a possible D gene (5 bases). Germline assignment: CDR1 SNHLY and CDR2 FYNNEI. Trimming removed 2 bases at V and 0 bases at J, with 13 bases between. The CDR3 loop spans 16 amino acids. In DNA, the CDR3 is TGTGCCAGCAGTGAAACGAGAGGCAGGGCTAACTATGGCTACACCTTC. Encoded protein: CASSETRGRANYGYTF.

The V gene is TRBV12-3 or TRBV12-4, the J gene TRBJ2-7; D is undetermined. Trimming shortened V by 5 bases and J by 2 bases, and 7 bases separated the two germline ends. CDR3 size: 12 residues. The CDR3 nucleotides are TGTGCCAGCAGTAAGAGCGCCTACGAGCAGTACTTC. The encoded protein is CASSKSAYEQYF.